The 12 T cell receptor beta chains in this list originate from one sample, sequenced in a study of T cells in narcolepsy. Sequenced by immunoSEQ multiplex PCR; TCRdb stores in-frame clones only, minus some. The table records fewer than 35,000 clones, roughly four fifths of them present only once. Sequenced: CD45RA- memory CD4+ T cells from PBMCs. All receptors come from a human donor with narcolepsy.

The gene calls are TRBV9 and TRBJ1-1; D unclear. CDR1 and CDR2 (germline): SGDLS, YYNGEE. V lost 0 bases to trimming and J lost 0 bases, with 9 bases between them. CDR3 length equals 15 residues. The CDR3 loop reads CASSVESGMNTEAFF. CDR3 DNA sequence: TGTGCCAGCAGCGTAGAGAGTGGGATGAACACTGAAGCTTTCTTT.

The chain carries TRBV5-6 and TRBJ2-5; tentative D call: TRBD2 (5 bases). There are 14 residues in the CDR3. Germline loops: CDR1 SGHDT, CDR2 YYEEEE. The V gene lost 2 bases and the J gene lost 1 base, with 9 bases spanning the gap. In DNA, the CDR3 is TGTGCCAGCAGCTTAATGGACTTCCAAGAGACCCAGTACTTC. This sequence encodes CASSLMDFQETQYF.

The gene calls are TRBV19 and TRBJ2-3, with D possibly being TRBD1 (5 bases). CDR1 LNHDA and CDR2 SQIVND come from the germline V gene (reference sequence). Deletions cut 5 bases from V and 2 bases from J, with 8 bases between. This CDR3 comprises 13 residues. In DNA form, the CDR3 reads TGTGCCAGTAGTCCAGGGCACACAGATACGCAGTATTTT. Translating gives CASSPGHTDTQYF.

The chain joins TRBV4-1 to TRBJ1-1, with TRBD1 identical over 9 bases. Trimming removed 0 bases from V and 4 bases from J; junction bases left unmatched: 3. This CDR3 is built from 15 residues. The germline V gene has CDR1 MGHRA and CDR2 YSYEKL. CDR3 bases: TGCGCCAGCAGCCAAGATCAGGGACAGGGCACTGAAGCTTTCTTT. Protein sequence: CASSQDQGQGTEAFF.

The chain employs TRBV7-9 and TRBJ1-2; D possibly corresponds to TRBD1 (6 bases). CDR1 SEHNR and CDR2 FQNEAQ come from the germline V gene (reference sequence). This CDR3 is 12 amino acids long. Trimming cost V 3 bases and J 6 bases, with 8 bases left between them. CDR3 bases: TGTGCCAGCAGCTTTAACAGGGATGGCTACACCTTC. Translating it yields CASSFNRDGYTF.

The V gene is TRBV7-2, the J gene TRBJ1-1; D gene uncertain. Germline V gene lookup returns CDR1 SGHTA and CDR2 FQGNSA. With 2 bases removed from V and 7 bases from J, the gap between germline ends came to 20 bases. The CDR3 has 16 amino acids. CDR3 sequence: CASSLTPPGLKGEAFF. CDR3 DNA: TGTGCCAGCAGCTTAACCCCCCCGGGTTTAAAGGGTGAAGCTTTCTTT.

This rearrangement joins TRBV5-4 to TRBJ2-5, with 8 nucleotides matching TRBD1. This CDR3 region has 14 residues. CDR1 is SGHNT and CDR2 is YYREEE in the germline V gene (reference sequence). With V trimmed by 3 bases and J by 4 bases, 5 bases remained unmatched. The CDR3 sequence: CASSSPGGTETQYF. The DNA of the CDR3 is TGTGCCAGCAGCTCGCCAGGGGGCACAGAGACCCAGTACTTC.

The rearrangement links TRBV9 to TRBJ2-7, with D unclear. The CDR3 sequence is 13 residues long. The germline gives CDR1 SGDLS, CDR2 YYNGEE. The V and J ends lost 0 bases and 3 bases respectively, with 7 bases between them. This CDR3 reads CASSVDGNYEQYF. The CDR3 coding sequence is TGTGCCAGCAGCGTAGATGGCAACTACGAGCAGTACTTC.

The gene calls are TRBV27 and TRBJ2-5; TRBD1 might be the D (5 bases). CDR3 length: 14 residues. The germline V gene has CDR1 MNHEY and CDR2 SMNVEV (reference sequence). V was pared by 2 bases and J by 5 bases, with 12 bases between. For the CDR3, the DNA is TGTGCCAGCAGTTTAAGGGGAATAGGGGAGACCCAGTACTTC. Residues: CASSLRGIGETQYF.

Only a few counts were recorded for this clone. The rearrangement links TRBV4-1 to TRBJ2-7; 7 bases line up with TRBD1. CDR3 size: 15 residues. V was clipped by 1 base and J by 2 bases; unmatched bases: 5. Germline V gene sequence: CDR1 MGHRA, CDR2 YSYEKL. The CDR3 nucleotides read TGCGCCAGCAGCCAAGCGGGACAGCGAACCTACGAGCAGTACTTC. This sequence encodes CASSQAGQRTYEQYF.

Only a few counts were recorded for this clone. The chain uses TRBV7-3 and TRBJ1-6, with 7 bases aligning to TRBD1. Germline V gene lookup returns CDR1 SGHTA and CDR2 FQGTGA. With 5 bases clipped from V and 7 bases from J, the junction kept 8 bases outside the gene matches. The CDR3 is 15 residues long. CDR3 sequence reads: CASSQAAGGNSPLHF. The CDR3 DNA reads TGTGCCAGCAGCCAAGCCGCAGGGGGAAATTCACCCCTCCACTTT.

The V call is TRBV7-8, the J call TRBJ1-3, with 10 bases aligning to TRBD1. Germline CDR1 and CDR2: SGHVS and FQNEAQ. V trimming: 4 bases; J trimming: 3 bases; junction bases outside the gene matches: 3. The CDR3 spans 15 residues. The CDR3 DNA is TGTGCCAGCAGCTCAGACAGGGGGCTTGGAAACACCATATATTTT. It yields the protein CASSSDRGLGNTIYF.